This T cell receptor (beta chain) was profiled in a study of T-cell reconstitution after alpha-beta-depleted transplantation in children. The study, taken as a whole, reports: It was newly produced T cells that mostly accounted for T-cell counts and diversity one year after transplant. Some patients' high day-60 TCRbeta diversity was traced to surviving recipient T cells and thymic progenitors. The study reportedly traced alpha-beta T cells about two months after transplant to several hundred expanded graft clones.

As regards this clonotype: Its specificity is unknown.

Unique molecular identifiers featured in how the TCRbeta library was prepared. One entry per CDR3 protein, called by TCRdb with MiXCR from the PCR reads. Of about 600,000 distinct CDR3 sequences listed, 20% to 25% were seen once; the top ten hold about 14%. The clonotype comes from a boy in the first two years of life who had a stem cell transplant for acute myeloid leukemia, so the T cells may come from the graft donor. Source: PBMCs, mostly from graft donor cells, taken 360 days after TCRalphabeta/CD19-depleted stem cell transplant.

In nucleotides, the CDR3 is TGTGCCAGCAGCTTAGAGTATCCGACACCGCTTAGCACAGATACGCAGTATTTT. Protein: CASSLEYPTPLSTDTQYF. This chain connects TRBV11-1 to TRBJ2-3; no reliable D call. The CDR3 loop spans 18 amino acids. Trimming cost V 1 base and J 0 bases, with 17 bases left between them. Looked up from germline, CDR1 is SGHAT and CDR2 is FQDESV (reference sequence). Variable domain in full (rest from reference TRBV11-1 and TRBJ2-3): EAEVAQSPRYKITEKSQAVAFWCDPISGHATLYWYRQILGQGPELLVQFQDESVVDDSQLPKDRFSAERLKGVDSTLKIQPAELGDSAMYLCASSLEYPTPLSTDTQYFGPGTRLTVL.